These 25 T cell receptor beta chains were sequenced from one sample in a study of Ad26.COV2.S vaccination and SARS-CoV-2 variants. Clones were read by immunoSEQ multiplex PCR, and TCRdb kept only the in-frame ones, dropping some. This repertoire shows about 350,000 clones, about 87% found once; its top ten account for around 5.8%. Treatment here: 15 to 20 received Ad26.COV2.S at low or high dose, single or two shots; about 5 received placebo; per-sample allocation not given. The samples were gathered on day 63 after the first injection of vaccine or placebo. Specimen: peripheral blood, collected in a trial of Ad26.COV2.S vaccine versus placebo. These receptors originate from a person aged 18 to 59 who received the Ad26.COV2.S COVID-19 vaccine or a placebo.

V usage is TRBV27 and J usage is TRBJ1-1; D is perhaps TRBD1 (5 bases). This CDR3 has 13 residues. V lost 5 bases, J lost 1 base, and 8 bases lay in between. CDR1 and CDR2 from the germline V gene are MNHEY and SMNVEV (reference sequence). DNA for the CDR3: TGTGCCAGCAGTCATCAGGGGAACACTGAAGCTTTCTTT. This encodes CASSHQGNTEAFF.

The V and J genes are TRBV7-2 and TRBJ1-1; 8 bases are shared with TRBD1. J was trimmed by 7 bases and V by 5 bases; bases with no gene match: 9. Germline lookup yields CDR1 SGHTA and CDR2 FQGNSA. This CDR3 spans 14 amino acids. CDR3 region: CASSLTGVEGEAFF. CDR3 bases: TGTGCCAGCAGCCTGACAGGGGTTGAGGGTGAAGCTTTCTTT. Supplemented by reference TRBV7-2 and TRBJ1-1, the full variable domain reads GAGVSQSPSNKVTEKGKDVELRCDPISGHTALYWYRQSLGQGLEFLIYFQGNSAPDKSGLPSDRFSAERTGGSVSTLTIQRTQQEDSAVYLCASSLTGVEGEAFFGQGTRLTVV.

The chain links TRBV11-3 to TRBJ2-1; 12 bases align to TRBD1. After removal of 0 bases from V and 8 bases from J, the junction contained 17 bases not matched to a gene. The CDR3 length is 20 residues. The germline gives CDR1 SGHNT, CDR2 YENEEA. The CDR3 nucleotides are TGTGCCAGCAGCTTAGAGAGGAGTGGGACAGGGGGCTTCCCGGCGGATGAGCAGTTCTTC. This gives the protein CASSLERSGTGGFPADEQFF.

This clone was recorded once. This rearrangement joins TRBV6-1 to TRBJ1-5; 7 bases match TRBD1. Germline CDR1 MNHNS, CDR2 SASEGT. Losses at the gene ends were 4 bases for V and 0 bases for J; bases not matched to a gene: 6. This CDR3 is built from 16 residues. The CDR3 region has the DNA TGTGCCAGCAGTGTACAGGGGAGGTTTAGCAATCAGCCCCAGCATTTT. Its protein product is CASSVQGRFSNQPQHF.

This clone was observed once. CDR3 sequence (DNA): TGTGCCAGCAGCTTGGGGGCCGCAGGAGGCCCTGAAGCTTTCTTT. Translated: CASSLGAAGGPEAFF. J is TRBJ1-1 and V is TRBV7-9, with D perhaps matching TRBD1 (6 bases). V dropped 3 bases and J dropped 6 bases, with 17 bases sitting between them. CDR1 and CDR2 (germline): SEHNR, FQNEAQ (reference sequence). The CDR3 spans 15 residues.

The chain is built from TRBV15 and TRBJ2-7; D not certain. Trimming took off 0 bases at V and 6 bases at J, with 12 bases between the two ends. The CDR3 sequence is 14 residues long. CDR1 LNHNV and CDR2 YYDKDF come from the germline V gene (reference sequence). CDR3 sequence (DNA): TGTGCCACCAGCAGAGATGGGATCGGGCTCGAGCAGTACTTC. It translates to CATSRDGIGLEQYF.

This sequence joins TRBV7-9 and TRBJ1-5, with 8 bases identical to TRBD1. The J segment lost 8 bases and the V segment lost 1 base, leaving 19 bases of the junction unmatched. The CDR3 loop spans 19 amino acids. CDR1 is SEHNR, CDR2 FQNEAQ, per germline (reference sequence). The chain's CDR3 is CASSLVSGGAYKYREPQHF. The CDR3 region has the DNA TGTGCCAGCAGCTTAGTGTCAGGGGGCGCTTATAAATATCGGGAGCCCCAGCATTTT.

The chain carries TRBV29-1 and TRBJ2-6; D is ambiguous. This CDR3 spans 15 amino acids. Per germline, CDR1 SQVTM and CDR2 ANQGSEA. V was cut by 0 bases and J by 4 bases, with 10 bases left in between. CDR3 nucleotides: TGCAGCGTTGAAGATATGGGTTCCGGGGCCAACGTCCTGACTTTC. It specifies CSVEDMGSGANVLTF.

The chain employs TRBV18 and TRBJ2-3; 7 bases match TRBD2. Germline V lookup: CDR1 KGHSH, CDR2 LQKENI. CDR3 length: 18 amino acids. V was clipped by 4 bases and J by 1 base; unmatched bases: 14. The CDR3 region is CASSLPPRFAGGTDTQYF. The CDR3 bases are TGTGCCAGCTCACTCCCCCCCCGGTTCGCGGGGGGCACAGATACGCAGTATTTT. Based on the CDR3 plus reference TRBV18 and TRBJ2-3, the full variable domain is NAGVMQNPRHLVRRRGQEARLRCSPMKGHSHVYWYRQLPEEGLKFMVYLQKENIIDESGMPKERFSAEFPKEGPSILRIQQVVRGDSAAYFCASSLPPRFAGGTDTQYFGPGTRLTVL.

The genes are TRBV9 and TRBJ2-1; 8 bases are shared with TRBD2. The CDR3 spans 16 residues. J lost 2 bases, V lost 4 bases, and 8 bases had no gene match. Germline V CDR1 and CDR2: SGDLS, YYNGEE. The CDR3 DNA reads as TGTGCCAGCAGCACTCTTAGCGGGAAGGCCTACAATGAGCAGTTCTTC. Its protein is CASSTLSGKAYNEQFF.

The chain joins TRBV5-1 to TRBJ2-5; the D is unclear. There are 14 residues in the CDR3. The germline gives CDR1 SGHRS, CDR2 YFSETQ. V was pared by 0 bases and J by 0 bases, with 6 bases between. CDR3 loop: CASSLDGYQETQYF. Written as DNA, the CDR3 is TGCGCCAGCAGCTTGGACGGGTACCAAGAGACCCAGTACTTC.

The gene calls are TRBV30 and TRBJ1-5, with D unresolved. Looked up from germline, CDR1 is GTSNPN and CDR2 is SVGIG (reference sequence). This CDR3 contains 14 residues. The V and J ends lost 3 bases and 2 bases respectively, with 11 bases between them. The CDR3 DNA is TGTGCCTGGAGCGGGGTCAGTGGCAATCAGCCCCAGCATTTT. Translated, it gives CAWSGVSGNQPQHF.

The chain has TRBV6-5 and TRBJ2-7; D possibly corresponds to TRBD1 (6 bases). CDR1 and CDR2 from the germline V gene are MNHEY and SVGAGI. The CDR3 is 13 residues long. Trimming shortened V by 6 bases and J by 2 bases, and 11 bases separated the two germline ends. The CDR3 nucleotides are TGTGCCAGCAGACTAGGGGGTACCTACGAGCAGTACTTC. It encodes CASRLGGTYEQYF.

V and J are TRBV28 and TRBJ2-7; 11 nucleotides match TRBD1. The CDR3 spans 16 residues. The germline V gene encodes CDR1 MDHEN and CDR2 SYDVKM. V dropped 0 bases and J dropped 6; count of bases not matched to a gene: 7. The CDR3 spells CASSLWRGTGGPEQYF. For the CDR3, the DNA is TGTGCCAGCAGTTTATGGCGGGGGACAGGGGGACCCGAGCAGTACTTC.

V gene TRBV11-2 combines with J gene TRBJ2-3; the D is unclear. The CDR3 totals 14 residues. Germline CDR1 reads SGHAT; CDR2 reads FQNNGV. Trimming took 0 bases from V and 9 from J, leaving 13 bases between them. CDR3 in amino acids: CASSLETRDSTQYF. The CDR3 bases are TGTGCCAGCAGCTTAGAGACCCGTGATTCCACGCAGTATTTT.

J is TRBJ1-1 and V is TRBV20-1; possible D gene TRBD1, 6 bases. CDR3 length: 14 residues. With 3 bases removed from V and 5 bases from J, the gap between germline ends came to 16 bases. Germline V lookup: CDR1 DFQATT, CDR2 SNEGSKA (reference sequence). CDR3 sequence reads: CSASPPGQRTEAFF. In nucleotides, the CDR3 is TGCAGTGCTAGTCCCCCGGGACAAAGGACTGAAGCTTTCTTT.

The chain has TRBV19 and TRBJ2-7, with no clear D. This CDR3 has 12 amino acids. Per germline, CDR1 LNHDA and CDR2 SQIVND (reference sequence). With 3 bases removed from V and 2 bases from J, the gap between germline ends came to 5 bases. The CDR3 DNA is TGTGCCAGTAGTATGGACCCCTACGAGCAGTACTTC. Protein sequence: CASSMDPYEQYF.

CDR3 DNA: TGTGCCAGCAGTTTAGGGACAGGGGAGGACGAGCAGTACTTC. As protein: CASSLGTGEDEQYF. This chain uses TRBV28 with TRBJ2-7; 10 bases line up with TRBD1. Losses at the gene ends were 2 bases for V and 5 bases for J; bases not matched to a gene: 3. This CDR3 comprises 14 residues. Germline V gene lookup returns CDR1 MDHEN and CDR2 SYDVKM. The entire variable domain, with the rest obtained from reference TRBV28 and TRBJ2-7, is as follows: DVKVTQSSRYLVKRTGEKVFLECVQDMDHENMFWYRQDPGLGLRLIYFSYDVKMKEKGDIPEGYSVSREKKERFSLILESASTNQTSMYLCASSLGTGEDEQYFGPGTRLTVT.

This rearrangement joins TRBV7-9 to TRBJ2-3; TRBD2 aligns across 8 bases. Germline V lookup: CDR1 SEHNR, CDR2 FQNEAQ (reference sequence). The trim removed 7 bases at V and 2 bases at J, leaving 8 bases unmatched. The CDR3 runs 15 residues. For the CDR3, the DNA is TGTGCCAGCACCCAGCGGGGGCCTTACACAGATACGCAGTATTTT. Translated: CASTQRGPYTDTQYF.

J is TRBJ2-3 and V is TRBV6-4; TRBD1 matches 7 bases. Trimming took 6 bases from V and 4 from J; bases not matched to a gene: 4. In germline, CDR1 is MRHNA, CDR2 SNTAGT. The CDR3 has 13 residues. CDR3 nucleotide sequence: TGTGCCAGCAGCCCCCAGGGGGCAGATACGCAGTATTTT. Translating it yields CASSPQGADTQYF.

This chain uses TRBV5-4 with TRBJ1-3, with 11 bases matching TRBD1. Trimming cost V 4 bases and J 0 bases; bases outside gene matches: 6. The CDR3 runs 17 residues. Looked up from germline, CDR1 is SGHNT and CDR2 is YYREEE (reference sequence). The CDR3 sequence is CASSQGQGANSGNTIYF. CDR3 DNA sequence: TGTGCCAGCAGCCAAGGACAGGGGGCTAACTCTGGAAACACCATATATTTT.

This clone was found a few times. J is TRBJ2-2 and V is TRBV28; 12 nucleotides agree with TRBD2. This CDR3 has 16 residues. Germline loops: CDR1 MDHEN, CDR2 SYDVKM. V dropped 4 bases and J dropped 5; count of bases not matched to a gene: 5. CDR3 amino acids: CASSSSGRGRTGELFF. Here the CDR3 DNA reads TGTGCCAGCAGTTCTAGCGGGAGGGGAAGAACCGGGGAGCTGTTTTTT.

This chain uses TRBV7-3 with TRBJ2-1; TRBD1 aligns across 9 bases. The CDR3 totals 14 residues. J lost 14 bases, V lost 2 bases, and 10 bases had no gene match. Germline V lookup: CDR1 SGHTA, CDR2 FQGTGA. CDR3 in amino acids: CASSLDHSGTGKFF. The CDR3 DNA reads as TGTGCCAGCAGCTTAGATCATTCCGGGACAGGGAAGTTCTTC.

CDR3 nucleotide sequence: TGTGCCAGCAGCGTATGGGGGACAAGCGAAAAACTGTTTTTT. Amino acids: CASSVWGTSEKLFF. The rearrangement links TRBV9 to TRBJ1-4; D is perhaps TRBD1 (6 bases). Trimming removed 1 base at V and 8 bases at J, with 12 bases between. The CDR3 is 14 amino acids. The germline V gene has CDR1 SGDLS and CDR2 YYNGEE.

The chain carries TRBV7-8 and TRBJ2-4; D remains unclear. V was clipped by 5 bases and J by 2 bases, with 19 bases between them. The CDR3 contains 17 residues. Germline V gene lookup returns CDR1 SGHVS and CDR2 FQNEAQ. CDR3 sequence reads: CASSPNPLGVTKNIQYF. CDR3 DNA: TGTGCCAGCAGCCCTAACCCTTTAGGTGTCACCAAAAACATTCAGTACTTC.